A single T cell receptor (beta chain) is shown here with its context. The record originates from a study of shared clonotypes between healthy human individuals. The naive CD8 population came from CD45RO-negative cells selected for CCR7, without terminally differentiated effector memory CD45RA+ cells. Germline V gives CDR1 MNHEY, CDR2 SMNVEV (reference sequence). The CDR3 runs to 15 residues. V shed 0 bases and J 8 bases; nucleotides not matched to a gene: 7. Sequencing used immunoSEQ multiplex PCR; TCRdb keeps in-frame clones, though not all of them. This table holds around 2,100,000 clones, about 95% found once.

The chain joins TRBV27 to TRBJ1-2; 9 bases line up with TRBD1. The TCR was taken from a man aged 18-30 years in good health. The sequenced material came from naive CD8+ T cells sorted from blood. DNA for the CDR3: TGTGCCAGCAGTTTATCGGGGGGGACAGGGACCGGCTACACCTTC. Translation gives CASSLSGGTGTGYTF.